These 32 T cell receptor beta chains were sequenced from one sample in a study of memory CD4+ T cells and cytomegalovirus serostatus. Single viable CD3+CD4+CD8-CD45RO+ cells were sorted as the memory CD4+ T cells. Clones were read by immunoSEQ multiplex PCR, and TCRdb kept only the in-frame ones, dropping some. This table has tens of thousands of clones, over 70% appearing once. Sequenced input: memory CD4+ T cells from blood. These receptors were taken from an adult in good health and CMV-seronegative.

The chain carries TRBV7-9 and TRBJ2-7, with D maybe TRBD2 (6 bases). The CDR3 loop spans 17 amino acids. Germline CDR1 is SEHNR and CDR2 is FQNEAQ (reference sequence). With 1 base removed from V and 1 base from J, the gap between germline ends came to 17 bases. CDR3 protein: CASSLVEGGDFSYEQYF. In DNA, the CDR3 is TGTGCCAGCAGCTTAGTGGAGGGCGGGGACTTTTCCTACGAGCAGTACTTC.

V usage is TRBV7-6 and J usage is TRBJ2-7; D perhaps matches TRBD1 (6 bases). Per germline, CDR1 SGHVS and CDR2 FNYEAQ. V gave up 8 bases and J gave up 3 bases, with 11 bases separating them. This CDR3 comprises 12 residues. The CDR3 DNA is TGTGCCAGCCCAGGGACACACTACGAGCAGTACTTC. Amino acids: CASPGTHYEQYF.

This chain links TRBV11-2 with TRBJ2-2; the match to TRBD1 covers 7 bases. Germline V gene data show CDR1 as SGHAT and CDR2 as FQNNGV. Trimming at V came to 5 bases and at J to 6 bases, leaving 6 bases not matched to a gene. This CDR3 spans 14 amino acids. This CDR3 is CASSPDRDAGELFF. The CDR3 region has the DNA TGTGCCAGCAGCCCAGACAGGGACGCCGGGGAGCTGTTTTTT.

The chain combines TRBV18 with TRBJ2-5, with D perhaps matching TRBD2 (5 bases). The V gene's germline CDR1 is KGHSH and CDR2 LQKENI. Trimming shortened V by 1 base and J by 4 bases, and 16 bases separated the two germline ends. The CDR3 totals 16 residues. The CDR3 reads CASSPRRGKGLETQYF. The CDR3 region has the DNA TGTGCCAGCTCACCACGCAGAGGGAAGGGCCTAGAGACCCAGTACTTC.

This clone showed up just once. The chain recombines TRBV6-1 with TRBJ2-7; D gene unclear. CDR3 size: 17 residues. Per germline, CDR1 MNHNS and CDR2 SASEGT. V lost 2 bases to trimming and J lost 1 base, with 18 bases between them. The CDR3 protein is CASSEKVPPLPSYEQYF. CDR3 bases: TGTGCCAGCAGTGAAAAGGTCCCGCCCTTACCGTCCTACGAGCAGTACTTC.

This clone has more than one count but fewer than ten. This sequence joins TRBV11-2 and TRBJ1-1; D is unclear. The CDR3 loop spans 12 amino acids. V was clipped by 1 base and J by 8 bases, with 8 bases between them. Germline assignment: CDR1 SGHAT and CDR2 FQNNGV. The CDR3 spells CASSLVRQEAFF. As DNA, the CDR3 is TGTGCCAGCAGCTTAGTGCGACAAGAAGCTTTCTTT.

J is TRBJ1-1 and V is TRBV6-1, with TRBD1 identical over 7 bases. J lost 4 bases, V lost 4 bases, and 12 bases had no gene match. The length of the CDR3 is 16 residues. Germline lookup yields CDR1 MNHNS and CDR2 SASEGT. The CDR3 nucleotides read TGTGCCAGCAGTGGACAGGGAGCAGATTTCGGCACTGAAGCTTTCTTT. Its protein product is CASSGQGADFGTEAFF.

The chain links TRBV6-1 to TRBJ2-5, with 9 bases that match TRBD1. The V gene's germline CDR1 is MNHNS and CDR2 SASEGT. The CDR3 runs 14 residues. Trimming took 7 bases from V and 5 from J; bases not matched to a gene: 8. This chain's CDR3 is CASNLDRGSETQYF. As DNA, the CDR3 is TGTGCCAGCAATCTGGACAGGGGTAGTGAGACCCAGTACTTC.

CDR3 residues: CSVVRGLNYGYTF. The CDR3, as DNA: TGCAGCGTTGTCAGGGGGCTTAACTATGGCTACACCTTC. The rearrangement joins TRBV29-1 to TRBJ1-2; 8 bases map to TRBD1. V lost 4 bases, J lost 1 base, and 2 bases stayed unmatched. CDR1 and CDR2 from the germline V gene are SQVTM and ANQGSEA. The CDR3 length is 13 residues. Filled out from reference TRBV29-1 and TRBJ1-2, the complete variable domain reads SAVISQKPSRDICQRGTSLTIQCQVDSQVTMMFWYRQQPGQSLTLIATANQGSEATYESGFVIDKFPISRPNLTFSTLTVSNMSPEDSSIYLCSVVRGLNYGYTFGSGTRLTVV.

The chain combines TRBV25-1 with TRBJ2-1; TRBD2 matches 9 bases. Germline CDR1 reads MGHDK; CDR2 reads SYGVNS. The CDR3 has 16 residues. The trim removed 1 base at V and 9 bases at J, leaving 10 bases unmatched. The CDR3 bases are TGTGCCAGCAGTGAATCAGGCGGTAGCGGGGGAGGTGAGCAGTTCTTC. Its translation is CASSESGGSGGGEQFF.

The rearrangement uses TRBV5-6 and TRBJ1-5; D not resolved. Trimming took off 1 base at V and 4 bases at J, with 12 bases between the two ends. The CDR3 is 15 residues long. Germline V CDR1 and CDR2: SGHDT, YYEEEE. In nucleotides, the CDR3 is TGTGCCAGCAGCTTGTCGGCCCCTGGTAATCAGCCCCAGCATTTT. Protein: CASSLSAPGNQPQHF.

The rearrangement joins TRBV5-1 to TRBJ1-1, with 9 bases fitting TRBD1. CDR1 and CDR2 from the germline V gene are SGHRS and YFSETQ. V lost 4 bases and J lost 5; bases outside the gene matches: 9. There are 15 residues in the CDR3. CDR3 sequence (DNA): TGCGCCAGCAGCGGTATTCCGGGACAGGGAACTGAAGCTTTCTTT. Residues: CASSGIPGQGTEAFF. Full variable domain (missing parts from reference TRBV5-1 and TRBJ1-1): KAGVTQTPRYLIKTRGQQVTLSCSPISGHRSVSWYQQTPGQGLQFLFEYFSETQRNKGNFPGRFSGRQFSNSRSEMNVSTLELGDSALYLCASSGIPGQGTEAFFGQGTRLTVV.

The rearrangement uses TRBV9 and TRBJ1-3; D is ambiguous. This CDR3 has 13 residues. Between the trimmed V and J ends, which lost 7 bases and 0 bases, there was a span of 8 bases. Germline V gene data show CDR1 as SGDLS and CDR2 as YYNGEE. The CDR3 DNA sequence: TGTGCCAGCTCACAAGCCTCTGGAAACACCATATATTTT. This translates into CASSQASGNTIYF.

The chain recombines TRBV7-9 with TRBJ1-2, with 9 bases identical to TRBD1. This CDR3 has 15 residues. Germline V gives CDR1 SEHNR, CDR2 FQNEAQ (reference sequence). J lost 8 bases, V lost 7 bases, and 14 bases had no gene match. CDR3 in amino acids: CASNPGQGFSGGYTF. The CDR3 region has the DNA TGTGCCAGCAACCCGGGACAGGGCTTCTCAGGAGGCTACACCTTC.

The J gene is TRBJ2-5, the V gene TRBV2; D may be TRBD1 or TRBD2 (5 bases each). The J call could be wrong; TRBJ2-7 is a better fit for the DNA end. Looked up from germline, CDR1 is SNHLY and CDR2 is FYNNEI. This CDR3 spans 15 amino acids. The CDR3 sequence is CASTAGWQGVPEQYF. The DNA of the CDR3 is TGTGCCAGCACCGCGGGTTGGCAGGGAGTCCCCGAGCAGTACTTC.

In its sample, this clone was seen a few times. This chain connects TRBV5-1 to TRBJ1-1; D perhaps matches TRBD1 (5 bases). The V gene's germline CDR1 is SGHRS and CDR2 YFSETQ. V dropped 3 bases and J dropped 6 bases, with 12 bases sitting between them. The CDR3 totals 13 residues. DNA for the CDR3: TGCGCCAGCAGCTGGGGGTTACAGTCTGAAGCTTTCTTT. Its translation is CASSWGLQSEAFF.

Judged by abundance, this clone is medium-sized. This rearrangement joins TRBV11-3 to TRBJ1-6; D may be TRBD1 (5 bases). With 3 bases removed from V and 6 bases from J, the gap between germline ends came to 12 bases. CDR3 length: 15 amino acids. CDR1 is SGHNT and CDR2 is YENEEA in the germline V gene. The CDR3 coding sequence is TGTGCCAGCAGCTTGAGTGGGGCGCGTAATTCACCCCTCCACTTT. Translation gives CASSLSGARNSPLHF. Full variable domain (remainder filled in from reference TRBV11-3 and TRBJ1-6): EAGVVQSPRYKIIEKKQPVAFWCNPISGHNTLYWYLQNLGQGPELLIRYENEEAVDDSQLPKDRFSAERLKGVDSTLKIQPAELGDSAVYLCASSLSGARNSPLHFGNGTRLTVT.

This chain uses TRBV11-1 with TRBJ2-5; unclear D gene. Trimming left V 1 base short and J 3 bases short, with 6 bases between. In germline, CDR1 is SGHAT, CDR2 FQDESV (reference sequence). CDR3 length equals 13 residues. The CDR3 is CASSLELEETQYF. CDR3 coding DNA: TGTGCCAGCAGCTTAGAGTTGGAAGAGACCCAGTACTTC.

V is TRBV5-1 and J is TRBJ2-2, with D perhaps matching TRBD2 (6 bases). The CDR3 spans 15 residues. V lost 1 base and J lost 4, with 11 bases in between. Germline CDR1 reads SGHRS; CDR2 reads YFSETQ. The CDR3 region is CASSLLGGVTGELFF. CDR3 bases: TGCGCCAGCAGCTTGTTGGGGGGTGTCACCGGGGAGCTGTTTTTT.

The count of this clone is one. The rearrangement uses TRBV6-5 and TRBJ2-2; perhaps D is TRBD1 or TRBD2 (5 bases each). Looked up from germline, CDR1 is MNHEY and CDR2 is SVGAGI. CDR3 length equals 15 residues. Trimming took off 5 bases at V and 6 bases at J, with 16 bases between the two ends. The CDR3 DNA follows: TGTGCCAGCAGTCCCGTTGGGGGTCGGTCCGGGGAGCTGTTTTTT. Residues: CASSPVGGRSGELFF.

Written as DNA, the CDR3 is TGTGCCAGCACGGGACAGGGGCCCCTCCTTACCTACAATGAGCAGTTCTTC. It yields the protein CASTGQGPLLTYNEQFF. The rearrangement links TRBV11-2 to TRBJ2-1, with 10 bases matching TRBD1. The CDR3 totals 17 residues. The V gene's germline CDR1 is SGHAT and CDR2 FQNNGV. V lost 7 bases and J lost 2; bases outside the gene matches: 11.

V gene TRBV5-1 combines with J gene TRBJ2-1; D possibly corresponds to TRBD1 (6 bases). Germline V gives CDR1 SGHRS, CDR2 YFSETQ. V was trimmed by 1 base and J by 5 bases, leaving 13 bases between them. The CDR3 contains 15 residues. CDR3 nucleotides: TGCGCCAGCAGCTTGAGAACAGGGCCAAACAATGAGCAGTTCTTC. This sequence encodes CASSLRTGPNNEQFF.

The chain has TRBV5-1 and TRBJ1-5; 7 positions match TRBD1. This CDR3 is 15 amino acids long. The germline V gene encodes CDR1 SGHRS and CDR2 YFSETQ. V lost 1 base and J lost 7; bases outside the gene matches: 8. The CDR3 loop reads CASSLRPGGGQPQHF. DNA of the CDR3: TGCGCCAGCAGCTTGAGGCCAGGGGGAGGGCAGCCCCAGCATTTT.

This chain uses TRBV2 with TRBJ1-5, with 8 positions matching TRBD1. Germline loops: CDR1 SNHLY, CDR2 FYNNEI. V lost 3 bases to trimming and J lost 4 bases; unmatched junction nucleotides: 5. This CDR3 has 15 residues. The CDR3 DNA sequence: TGTGCCAGCAGTGAGGGGGGGACAGGTAATCAGCCCCAGCATTTT. Translated: CASSEGGTGNQPQHF.

A few counts support this clone. The chain carries TRBV2 and TRBJ2-5; a weak D match, TRBD1 (6 bases). Germline CDR1 and CDR2: SNHLY and FYNNEI. With 2 bases removed from V and 4 bases from J, the gap between germline ends came to 14 bases. The CDR3 sequence is 15 residues long. The CDR3 is CASSETGMGRETQYF. The CDR3 DNA follows: TGTGCCAGCAGTGAAACAGGGATGGGACGAGAGACCCAGTACTTC.

This chain joins TRBV2 and TRBJ1-5; D not resolved. Looked up from germline, CDR1 is SNHLY and CDR2 is FYNNEI. The CDR3 runs to 12 residues. Trimming removed 6 bases at V and 6 bases at J, with 9 bases between. CDR3 nucleotides: TGTGCCAGCAGATTCTTAAGTCAGCCCCAGCATTTT. Translated: CASRFLSQPQHF.

A few counts support this clone. V gene TRBV19 combines with J gene TRBJ2-5; either TRBD1 or TRBD2 may fit D (5 bases each). This CDR3 comprises 15 residues. CDR1 is LNHDA, CDR2 SQIVND, per germline (reference sequence). Trimming took off 5 bases at V and 1 base at J, with 14 bases between the two ends. CDR3 DNA sequence: TGTGCCAGTAGTTTCGGGGACGGGCCCCAAGAGACCCAGTACTTC. Its translation is CASSFGDGPQETQYF. Combining the CDR3 with reference TRBV19 and TRBJ2-5 gives the whole variable domain DGGITQSPKYLFRKEGQNVTLSCEQNLNHDAMYWYRQDPGQGLRLIYYSQIVNDFQKGDIAEGYSVSREKKESFPLTVTSAQKNPTAFYLCASSFGDGPQETQYFGPGTRLLVL.

The CDR3 DNA reads as TGTGCCAGCAGCCTAACCGACAGCTATAATTCACCCCTCCACTTT. Translation gives CASSLTDSYNSPLHF. The chain joins TRBV7-8 to TRBJ1-6, with D maybe TRBD1 (5 bases). Germline lookup yields CDR1 SGHVS and CDR2 FQNEAQ. Deletions cut 5 bases from V and 3 bases from J, with 11 bases between. There are 15 residues in the CDR3.

This chain connects TRBV10-1 to TRBJ1-2; TRBD1 matches at 7 bases. Germline V lookup: CDR1 WNHNN, CDR2 SYGVQD (reference sequence). Germline trimming cut 2 bases from V and 7 bases from J; bases unmatched to any gene: 13. The CDR3 has 16 amino acids. The CDR3 protein is CASSEPPGQPLIGYTF. CDR3 DNA sequence: TGCGCCAGCAGTGAGCCTCCGGGACAGCCTTTGATTGGCTACACCTTC.

The rearrangement links TRBV7-2 to TRBJ1-2; D is unresolved. Trimming shortened V by 2 bases and J by 4 bases, and 8 bases separated the two germline ends. The germline gives CDR1 SGHTA, CDR2 FQGNSA. This CDR3 spans 13 amino acids. The DNA for the CDR3 is TGTGCCAGCAGCTTAACGGGAACCTATGGCTACACCTTC. The encoded protein is CASSLTGTYGYTF.

V is TRBV7-6 and J is TRBJ2-3; possible D gene TRBD1, 5 bases. In germline, CDR1 is SGHVS, CDR2 FNYEAQ. The CDR3 has 16 amino acids. The V and J ends lost 1 base and 0 bases respectively, with 11 bases between them. Here the CDR3 DNA reads TGTGCCAGCAGCTTAGGGGGCGGAACTAGCACAGATACGCAGTATTTT. It yields the protein CASSLGGGTSTDTQYF.

This clone was picked up a small number of times. The V gene is TRBV2, the J gene TRBJ1-2, with no clear D. Germline loops: CDR1 SNHLY, CDR2 FYNNEI. Trimming took 4 bases from V and 8 from J, leaving 11 bases between them. The CDR3 has 12 amino acids. The CDR3 spells CASSGSLSGYTF. In nucleotides, the CDR3 is TGTGCCAGCAGTGGGTCCCTAAGCGGCTACACCTTC.